The 4 T cell receptor beta chains in this list originate from one sample, sequenced in a study of T cell responses to AZD1222 COVID-19 vaccine. Using immunoSEQ multiplex PCR, the repertoire was profiled, and TCRdb retains in-frame clones only, with some absent. The data show fewer than 120,000 clones, with about 88% seen just once and roughly 1.6% held by the top ten. The sequencing here drew on peripheral blood, taken on day 0 of AZD1222 vaccination. The receptors stem from an adult in good health.

The chain has TRBV6-5 and TRBJ1-1; possibly TRBD1 for D (6 bases). With 2 bases removed from V and 5 bases from J, the gap between germline ends came to 12 bases. The CDR3 totals 14 residues. The germline CDR1 and CDR2 sequences are MNHEY and SVGAGI. CDR3 residues: CASSYGGRGTEAFF. The CDR3 DNA reads TGTGCCAGCAGTTACGGGGGCAGGGGAACTGAAGCTTTCTTT.

This rearrangement joins TRBV7-6 to TRBJ1-2; no firm D call. CDR1 and CDR2 (germline): SGHVS, FNYEAQ. The CDR3 runs to 16 residues. The V end was cut by 0 bases, the J end by 7 bases, with 18 bases between. DNA for the CDR3: TGTGCCAGCAGCTTAGCGGCGGAGGGAACCTTGGGTGGCTACACCTTC. Its translation: CASSLAAEGTLGGYTF. Full variable domain (outside the CDR3, taken from reference TRBV7-6 and TRBJ1-2): GAGVSQSPRYKVTKRGQDVALRCDPISGHVSLYWYRQALGQGPEFLTYFNYEAQQDKSGLPNDRFSAERPEGSISTLTIQRTEQRDSAMYRCASSLAAEGTLGGYTFGSGTRLTVV.

This clone appeared once. The chain is built from TRBV3-1 (or the pseudogene TRBV3-2) and TRBJ1-1; a weak D match, TRBD1 (5 bases). V was shortened by 3 bases and J by 3 bases, with 14 bases between the two germline ends. CDR1 is LGHDT and CDR2 is YNNKEL in the germline V gene (reference sequence). This CDR3 is 15 amino acids long. The CDR3 nucleotides are TGTGCCAGCAGCCACAAGGGTAGGGGCTACACTGAAGCTTTCTTT. This codes for CASSHKGRGYTEAFF.

This clone has only one observation. The chain combines TRBV7-9 with TRBJ2-4, with TRBD1 matching over 8 bases. The germline V gene has CDR1 SEHNR and CDR2 FQNEAQ (reference sequence). The CDR3 spans 13 residues. The trim removed 10 bases at V and 9 bases at J, leaving 11 bases unmatched. CDR3 bases: TGTGCCATCAAGGGACAGGCGATCGGCATTCAGTACTTC. It codes for CAIKGQAIGIQYF.